Each of the 8 T cell receptor beta chains below was sequenced from the same sample in a study of blood T cell repertoires in COVID-19. Libraries were prepared by immunoSEQ multiplex PCR; TCRdb keeps only in-frame clonotypes and omits some of them. The sample shows around 46,000 clones, 80% to 90% of them seen only once. The sample was peripheral blood. The receptors come from a man in his fifties or sixties with acute or convalescent COVID-19.

The V gene is TRBV5-6, the J gene TRBJ2-5, with TRBD1 matching over 7 bases. In germline, CDR1 is SGHDT, CDR2 YYEEEE. V lost 4 bases, J lost 5 bases, and 8 bases stayed unmatched. The CDR3 length is 14 residues. This chain's CDR3 is CASSQTGNLETQYF. CDR3 sequence (DNA): TGTGCCAGCAGCCAGACAGGGAACCTGGAGACCCAGTACTTC.

V is TRBV3-1 (or the pseudogene TRBV3-2) and J is TRBJ1-2, with D hard to call. Trimming shortened V by 3 bases and J by 1 base, and 12 bases separated the two germline ends. The CDR3 has 15 residues. CDR1 is LGHDT and CDR2 is YNNKEL in the germline V gene (reference sequence). CDR3 coding DNA: TGTGCCAGCAGCCAGGGCCTGGGAGGTAACTATGGCTACACCTTC. Its translation is CASSQGLGGNYGYTF.

This chain joins TRBV5-1 and TRBJ1-2, with D unclear. The germline V and J ends were trimmed by 0 bases and 8 bases, with 11 bases remaining between them. The CDR3 totals 13 residues. The germline gives CDR1 SGHRS, CDR2 YFSETQ. CDR3 amino acids: CASSLDQSRGYTF. For the CDR3, the DNA is TGCGCCAGCAGCTTGGACCAAAGCCGGGGCTACACCTTC.

The chain combines TRBV29-1 with TRBJ2-3; TRBD1 aligns across 7 bases. Germline V lookup: CDR1 SQVTM, CDR2 ANQGSEA. Trimming removed 5 bases from V and 0 bases from J; junction bases left unmatched: 8. The CDR3 contains 15 residues. CDR3 sequence reads: CSVSGTEDSTDTQYF. The CDR3 nucleotides read TGCAGCGTTTCCGGGACAGAAGATAGCACAGATACGCAGTATTTT.

The chain joins TRBV11-1 to TRBJ1-1, with 8 nucleotides matching TRBD1. The CDR3 runs 13 residues. Germline trimming cut 5 bases from V and 5 bases from J; bases unmatched to any gene: 4. Germline V gene sequence: CDR1 SGHAT, CDR2 FQDESV (reference sequence). The CDR3 reads CASSGDRGTEAFF. The CDR3 DNA is TGTGCCAGCAGCGGCGACAGGGGAACTGAAGCTTTCTTT.

V gene TRBV11-1 combines with J gene TRBJ1-1, with 8 bases identical to TRBD1. Germline V gene lookup returns CDR1 SGHAT and CDR2 FQDESV (reference sequence). Trimming at V came to 3 bases and at J to 4 bases, leaving 7 bases not matched to a gene. The CDR3 extends over 15 amino acids. CDR3: CASSLYQGAVTEAFF. DNA for the CDR3: TGTGCCAGCAGCTTGTATCAGGGGGCAGTCACTGAAGCTTTCTTT.

V is TRBV29-1 and J is TRBJ1-4; 11 bases line up with TRBD1. This CDR3 region has 12 residues. V was clipped by 7 bases and J by 8 bases; unmatched bases: 3. CDR1 is SQVTM, CDR2 ANQGSEA, per germline. The CDR3 DNA reads TGCAGCGGTGGACAGGGGGCCGAAAAACTGTTTTTT. The encoded protein is CSGGQGAEKLFF.

V usage is TRBV24-1 and J usage is TRBJ2-2; D might be TRBD1 (6 bases). Germline V gene sequence: CDR1 KGHDR, CDR2 SFDVKD. V was pared by 10 bases and J by 4 bases, with 24 bases between. There are 17 residues in the CDR3. The CDR3 coding sequence is TGTGCCACTAGCAGTTCGAGGGGGATAGAAGGCACCGGGGAGCTGTTTTTT. Amino acids: CATSSSRGIEGTGELFF.